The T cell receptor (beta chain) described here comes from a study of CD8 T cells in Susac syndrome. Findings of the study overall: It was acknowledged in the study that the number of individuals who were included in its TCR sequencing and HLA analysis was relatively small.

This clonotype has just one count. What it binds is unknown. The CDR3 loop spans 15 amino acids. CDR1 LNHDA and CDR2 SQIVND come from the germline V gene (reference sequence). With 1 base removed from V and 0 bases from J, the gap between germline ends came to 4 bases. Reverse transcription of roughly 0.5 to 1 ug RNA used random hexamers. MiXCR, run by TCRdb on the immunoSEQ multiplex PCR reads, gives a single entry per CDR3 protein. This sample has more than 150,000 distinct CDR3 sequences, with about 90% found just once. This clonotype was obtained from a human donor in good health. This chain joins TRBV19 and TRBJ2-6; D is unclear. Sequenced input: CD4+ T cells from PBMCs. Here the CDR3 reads CASSIAYSGANVLTF. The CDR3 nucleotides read TGTGCCAGTAGTATAGCCTACTCTGGGGCCAACGTCCTGACTTTC.